The 19 T cell receptor beta chains below come from one sample, sequenced in a study of blood T cell repertoires in COVID-19. Profiled with immunoSEQ multiplex PCR; TCRdb holds only in-frame clones, not every one. The sample contains hundreds of thousands of clones, about 87% of which appear only once. The sequencing sample was made of PBMCs or T cells enriched from blood (not recorded which). The receptors originated from a woman between 45 and 65 years old who had recovered from COVID-19.

The J gene is TRBJ1-5, the V gene TRBV7-9, with D hard to call. CDR3 length: 14 residues. With 7 bases removed from V and 0 bases from J, the gap between germline ends came to 10 bases. Per the germline V gene, CDR1 is SEHNR and CDR2 is FQNEAQ (reference sequence). The CDR3 loop reads CASNRAYSNQPQHF. The CDR3 bases are TGTGCCAGCAACAGAGCTTATAGCAATCAGCCCCAGCATTTT.

For this clone: In the same sample, other DNA sequences code for this CDR3. This rearrangement joins TRBV28 to TRBJ1-5; TRBD1 aligns across 7 bases. The trim removed 5 bases at V and 5 bases at J, leaving 3 bases unmatched. The CDR3 sequence is 13 residues long. CDR1 is MDHEN and CDR2 is SYDVKM in the germline V gene. Here the CDR3 DNA reads TGTGCCAGCAGTAGACAGGGCTATCAGCCCCAGCATTTT. Residues: CASSRQGYQPQHF.

The V gene is TRBV7-2, the J gene TRBJ2-3; 9 bases line up with TRBD2. The CDR3 is 14 amino acids. In germline, CDR1 is SGHTA, CDR2 FQGNSA. V shed 5 bases, J shed 6 bases, and the junction held 6 bases outside the gene matches. Here the CDR3 reads CASSRRSGRDTQYF. Written as DNA, the CDR3 is TGTGCCAGCAGCCGCCGCAGCGGGAGGGATACGCAGTATTTT.

CDR3 nucleotides: TGTGCCACCAGTGACCCTAGGACTAGCGGGAGCACAGATACGCAGTATTTT. This translates into CATSDPRTSGSTDTQYF. The chain has TRBV24-1 and TRBJ2-3; 11 nucleotides line up with TRBD2. This CDR3 has 17 residues. Germline V gene sequence: CDR1 KGHDR, CDR2 SFDVKD. The junction had 5 bases not matched to a gene; V was cut back by 4 bases and J by 0 bases.

The chain combines TRBV28 with TRBJ1-1, with D possibly being TRBD1 (6 bases). Trimming took 1 base from V and 0 from J, leaving 15 bases between them. The CDR3 extends over 17 amino acids. From germline, CDR1 is MDHEN and CDR2 SYDVKM. In nucleotides, the CDR3 is TGTGCCAGCAGTTTATTGGGCCAGGGGAACATGAACACTGAAGCTTTCTTT. Its protein is CASSLLGQGNMNTEAFF. Drawing the rest from reference TRBV28 and TRBJ1-1, the complete variable domain is DVKVTQSSRYLVKRTGEKVFLECVQDMDHENMFWYRQDPGLGLRLIYFSYDVKMKEKGDIPEGYSVSREKKERFSLILESASTNQTSMYLCASSLLGQGNMNTEAFFGQGTRLTVV.

In this sample, this clone turned up once. The chain carries TRBV4-1 and TRBJ2-3; 8 bases map to TRBD1. CDR3 length: 17 residues. After removal of 1 base from V and 4 bases from J, the junction contained 10 bases not matched to a gene. From germline, CDR1 is MGHRA and CDR2 YSYEKL. In DNA form, the CDR3 reads TGCGCCAGCAGCCAAGTTCGGCAGGGGGCGAAGGCAGATACGCAGTATTTT. This encodes CASSQVRQGAKADTQYF.

The chain has TRBV2 and TRBJ1-2; 8 bases fit TRBD1. CDR1 SNHLY and CDR2 FYNNEI come from the germline V gene. The V and J ends lost 6 bases and 7 bases, in that order; junction bases with no gene match: 10. CDR3 size: 14 residues. The CDR3, as DNA: TGTGCCAGCAGATACCAGACAGGGGCAGGTGGCTACACCTTC. Translating it yields CASRYQTGAGGYTF.

CDR3 sequence reads: CATSRDRQGGSGNQPQHF. The CDR3 DNA reads as TGTGCCACCAGCAGAGATCGACAGGGCGGAAGTGGCAATCAGCCCCAGCATTTT. The chain is built from TRBV15 and TRBJ1-5; 7 bases are a match to TRBD1. J lost 2 bases, V lost 0 bases, and 10 bases had no gene match. The CDR3 has 18 residues. CDR1 and CDR2 from the germline V gene are LNHNV and YYDKDF (reference sequence).

CDR3 sequence reads: CAISESTGGNTGELFF. Written as DNA, the CDR3 is TGTGCCATCAGTGAGTCGACAGGGGGGAACACCGGGGAGCTGTTTTTT. This chain links TRBV10-3 with TRBJ2-2; 9 nucleotides match TRBD1. V trimming: 0 bases; J trimming: 1 base; junction bases outside the gene matches: 0. Germline CDR1 reads ENHRY; CDR2 reads SYGVKD. This CDR3 has 16 amino acids.

The gene calls are TRBV7-2 and TRBJ1-4; D perhaps matches TRBD1 (6 bases). The CDR3 contains 15 residues. V lost 4 bases and J 4 bases, leaving 13 bases between the germline ends. Germline loops: CDR1 SGHTA, CDR2 FQGNSA. CDR3 bases: TGTGCCAGCAGCTCCCCGACAGGCCTTAATGAAAAACTGTTTTTT. It specifies CASSSPTGLNEKLFF.

V gene TRBV11-3 combines with J gene TRBJ2-2; TRBD2 aligns across 8 bases. V lost 5 bases to trimming and J lost 5 bases; unmatched junction nucleotides: 10. Germline loops: CDR1 SGHNT, CDR2 YENEEA. This CDR3 is 16 amino acids long. The CDR3 loop reads CASSRGGRADTGELFF. The CDR3 DNA is TGTGCCAGCAGCCGGGGGGGCAGGGCGGATACCGGGGAGCTGTTTTTT.

The V and J genes are TRBV6-5 and TRBJ1-1; no clear D gene. The V and J ends lost 0 bases and 7 bases respectively, with 12 bases between them. This CDR3 is built from 14 residues. CDR1 is MNHEY and CDR2 is SVGAGI in the germline V gene. The CDR3 region is CASSYSLNRGEAFF. Here the CDR3 DNA reads TGTGCCAGCAGTTACTCTCTAAACCGGGGTGAAGCTTTCTTT.

The V gene is TRBV7-8, the J gene TRBJ2-3; TRBD2 agrees at 10 bases. This CDR3 has 16 amino acids. Per germline, CDR1 SGHVS and CDR2 FQNEAQ. Trimming removed 5 bases from V and 6 bases from J; junction bases left unmatched: 11. CDR3 sequence: CASSHRRLAGTDTQYF. In nucleotides, the CDR3 is TGTGCCAGCAGCCACCGTCGACTAGCGGGTACGGATACGCAGTATTTT.

The chain is built from TRBV24-1 and TRBJ2-3; 10 bases are a match to TRBD2. CDR3 length: 16 residues. Germline CDR1 reads KGHDR; CDR2 reads SFDVKD. J gave up 1 base and V 4 bases, and 4 bases lay outside the gene matches. CDR3 in amino acids: CATSDTGTSGTDTQYF. The CDR3 bases are TGTGCCACCAGTGACACCGGGACTAGCGGCACAGATACGCAGTATTTT.

The V gene is TRBV15, the J gene TRBJ2-5; 7 bases line up with TRBD1. The CDR3 is 13 amino acids. CDR1 is LNHNV, CDR2 YYDKDF, per germline (reference sequence). J gave up 5 bases and V 6 bases, and 6 bases lay outside the gene matches. Written as DNA, the CDR3 is TGTGCCACCAGGAGACAGGGCGCGGAGACCCAGTACTTC. Translation: CATRRQGAETQYF.

This chain joins TRBV7-2 and TRBJ1-6; weak D call: TRBD1 (6 bases). Germline V lookup: CDR1 SGHTA, CDR2 FQGNSA. The CDR3 loop spans 12 amino acids. The V end was cut by 5 bases, the J end by 9 bases, with 8 bases between. The CDR3 protein is CASSHRVSPLHF. The CDR3 coding sequence is TGTGCCAGCAGCCACAGGGTTTCACCCCTCCACTTT.

This rearrangement joins TRBV6-6 to TRBJ1-6; D gene ambiguous. V lost 6 bases to trimming and J lost 10 bases, with 16 bases between them. The CDR3 length is 14 residues. Germline assignment: CDR1 MNHNY and CDR2 SVGAGI (reference sequence). This CDR3 is CASSLGEGLSPLHF. For the CDR3, the DNA is TGTGCCAGCAGCCTCGGGGAGGGTCTCTCACCCCTCCACTTT.

The sample holds a few counts of this clone. This chain connects TRBV28 to TRBJ1-5, with D possibly matching TRBD1 (6 bases). This CDR3 is built from 15 residues. Germline V gives CDR1 MDHEN, CDR2 SYDVKM. The V gene lost 6 bases and the J gene lost 7 bases, with 19 bases spanning the gap. CDR3 DNA sequence: TGTGCCAGCAGCCCGGCCCAGGGGACGGGGCAGCCCCAGCATTTT. Encoded protein: CASSPAQGTGQPQHF.

The chain carries TRBV6-4 and TRBJ1-4; the D is unclear. Germline assignment: CDR1 MRHNA and CDR2 SNTAGT. CDR3 length: 15 residues. The V gene lost 0 bases and the J gene lost 9 bases, with 14 bases spanning the gap. In nucleotides, the CDR3 is TGTGCCAGCAGTGACTCTCGGGGTCCCAATAAAAAACTGTTTTTT. Its protein product is CASSDSRGPNKKLFF.